This T cell receptor beta chain was identified in a study of tumor-infiltrating lymphocytes in primary liver carcinoma. The CDR3 runs 14 residues. In germline, CDR1 is SGHAT, CDR2 FQNNGV. From 20-30 mg of unsorted bulk tissue, DNA and RNA were co-extracted together. The study found over 90% viable tumor cells in every tumor sample. Concerning this clonotype: The junction and the germline gene differ at one end; a read error may be behind it.

With around 500 ng total RNA as template and a constant-region primer, TCR beta cDNA was made. Slightly modified ARM-PCR served as the procedure for the TCR beta libraries. These libraries came from three rounds of nested multiplex PCR. The first two PCR rounds used TRBV1-TRBV30 forward primers with a C-beta reverse primer, around 10 cycles each. TCRdb independently ran MiXCR on the multiplex PCR reads; one entry per CDR3 protein. The sample holds roughly 80,000 distinct CDR3 sequences, over 60% seen once. This receptor was obtained from a man aged 35-49 years with primary liver carcinoma and hepatitis B virus infection. The chain has TRBV11-2 and TRBJ1-4; D call uncertain. The sequencing input was liver tumor tissue from sampling region 1. The subset denotes: tumor region T1, superior pole. This CDR3 reads CTSILEVADEKLFF. CDR3 sequence (DNA): TGTACCAGCATCTTAGAGGTTGCTGACGAAAAACTGTTTTTT.